What follows are 22 T cell receptor beta chains derived from one specimen sequenced in a study of shared clonotypes between healthy human individuals. Assay: immunoSEQ multiplex PCR; the TCRdb copy retains only in-frame clones and omits some. The data show about a million clones, with about 76% seen just once and roughly 1.4% held by the top ten. Sequencing was carried out using memory CD4+ T cells sorted from blood. Subset in this sample: CD45RA-negative fraction. The receptors stem from a man aged 18 to 35 in good health.

The chain combines TRBV15 with TRBJ1-1; 8 bases are a match to TRBD1. Germline CDR1 reads LNHNV; CDR2 reads YYDKDF (reference sequence). The CDR3 length is 15 residues. J lost 1 base, V lost 0 bases, and 1 base had no gene match. The CDR3 DNA follows: TGTGCCACCAGCAGAGAGGGGACAGGGAACACTGAAGCTTTCTTT. It yields the protein CATSREGTGNTEAFF.

The chain carries TRBV5-4 and TRBJ1-6; no firm D call. This CDR3 is 13 amino acids long. Germline CDR1 and CDR2: SGHNT and YYREEE (reference sequence). V was trimmed by 5 bases and J by 7 bases, leaving 10 bases between them. This CDR3 reads CASSRVQNSPLHF. The CDR3 DNA reads as TGTGCCAGCAGTCGGGTACAGAATTCACCCCTCCACTTT.

Concerning this clone: Other nucleotide sequences in the sample specify the same CDR3. V is TRBV28 and J is TRBJ1-2; perhaps TRBD1 as D (5 bases). Trimming removed 3 bases at V and 2 bases at J, with 7 bases between. There are 13 residues in the CDR3. CDR1 and CDR2 (germline): MDHEN, SYDVKM. CDR3 in amino acids: CASSFAGNYGYTF. Written as DNA, the CDR3 is TGTGCCAGCAGTTTCGCAGGGAACTATGGCTACACCTTC.

Comments on this clone: Other DNA sequences within the sample encode an identical CDR3. V gene TRBV30 combines with J gene TRBJ2-3; the D is unclear. The CDR3 loop spans 16 amino acids. Germline assignment: CDR1 GTSNPN and CDR2 SVGIG (reference sequence). V shed 0 bases and J shed 5 bases, with 18 bases lying between them. The CDR3 sequence: CAWSVLRGFGGDTQYF. DNA for the CDR3: TGTGCCTGGAGTGTACTGCGCGGATTTGGCGGAGATACGCAGTATTTT.

J is TRBJ2-3 and V is TRBV2, with 11 bases aligning to TRBD2. Unmatched junction bases numbered 12, after V lost 7 bases and J lost 6 bases. In germline, CDR1 is SNHLY, CDR2 FYNNEI. CDR3 length: 16 residues. As DNA, the CDR3 is TGTGCCAGCACCAAACTAGCGGGAGAGCCTCAGGATACGCAGTATTTT. Translation: CASTKLAGEPQDTQYF.

The genes are TRBV7-9 and TRBJ2-7; tentative D call: TRBD2 (7 bases). The CDR3 is made up of 15 amino acids. The ends were cut back, 1 base at V and 3 bases at J, with 13 bases in the middle. Germline loops: CDR1 SEHNR, CDR2 FQNEAQ (reference sequence). The CDR3 sequence is CASSLEGGAVYEQYF. The CDR3, as DNA: TGTGCCAGCAGCTTAGAAGGGGGGGCAGTCTACGAGCAGTACTTC. Variable domain in full (rest from reference TRBV7-9 and TRBJ2-7): DTGVSQNPRHKITKRGQNVTFRCDPISEHNRLYWYRQTLGQGPEFLTYFQNEAQLEKSRLLSDRFSAERPKGSFSTLEIQRTEQGDSAMYLCASSLEGGAVYEQYFGPGTRLTVT.

The V and J genes are TRBV5-4 and TRBJ2-7; TRBD1 matches at 9 bases. Trimming at V came to 6 bases and at J to 4 bases, leaving 8 bases not matched to a gene. Germline V gives CDR1 SGHNT, CDR2 YYREEE (reference sequence). This CDR3 contains 14 residues. The CDR3 bases are TGTGCCAGCACTTCGACAGGGGGTAAATACGAGCAGTACTTC. Translation: CASTSTGGKYEQYF.

This chain joins TRBV5-4 and TRBJ2-1; the match to TRBD2 covers 14 bases. Germline loops: CDR1 SGHNT, CDR2 YYREEE (reference sequence). CDR3 length: 17 residues. V lost 4 bases, J lost 10 bases, and 13 bases stayed unmatched. CDR3 sequence (DNA): TGTGCCAGCAGCCGGGGACTAGCGGGGGCGCAAGTGATGGAGCAGTTCTTC. The encoded protein is CASSRGLAGAQVMEQFF. Drawing the rest from reference TRBV5-4 and TRBJ2-1, the complete variable domain is ETGVTQSPTHLIKTRGQQVTLRCSSQSGHNTVSWYQQALGQGPQFIFQYYREEENGRGNFPPRFSGLQFPNYSSELNVNALELDDSALYLCASSRGLAGAQVMEQFFGPGTRLTVL.

J is TRBJ1-6 and V is TRBV6-1; D call uncertain. Between the trimmed V and J ends, which lost 2 bases and 9 bases, there was a span of 17 bases. CDR3 size: 16 residues. CDR1 and CDR2 (germline): MNHNS, SASEGT. The CDR3 DNA reads as TGTGCCAGCAGTGAATCGGGGTCCCGGAATTTTTCACCCCTCCACTTT. Its translation is CASSESGSRNFSPLHF.

The chain combines TRBV19 with TRBJ1-2; tentative D call: TRBD1 (5 bases). V shed 5 bases and J shed 8 bases, with 18 bases lying between them. CDR3 length: 14 residues. Germline V gene data show CDR1 as LNHDA and CDR2 as SQIVND (reference sequence). In DNA form, the CDR3 reads TGTGCCAGTAGTTCTACAGGTCCTACTAGGGGCTACACCTTC. It codes for CASSSTGPTRGYTF. Drawing the rest from reference TRBV19 and TRBJ1-2, the complete variable domain is DGGITQSPKYLFRKEGQNVTLSCEQNLNHDAMYWYRQDPGQGLRLIYYSQIVNDFQKGDIAEGYSVSREKKESFPLTVTSAQKNPTAFYLCASSSTGPTRGYTFGSGTRLTVV.

This clone was found many times. This rearrangement joins TRBV6-5 to TRBJ2-7; D not resolved. The V gene's germline CDR1 is MNHEY and CDR2 SVGAGI. The V end lost 6 bases, the J end lost 6 bases, and 21 bases lay between the germline ends. CDR3 length: 15 amino acids. In nucleotides, the CDR3 is TGTGCCAGCAGCCAGACGAGCCGGGCCAATGGCGAGCAGTACTTC. Translating gives CASSQTSRANGEQYF.

This clone was found a few times. The J gene is TRBJ1-6, the V gene TRBV6-6; D is possibly TRBD1 (5 bases). V shed 6 bases and J shed 10 bases, with 10 bases lying between them. This CDR3 is 12 amino acids long. Germline CDR1 MNHNY, CDR2 SVGAGI (reference sequence). Here the CDR3 reads CASSQGKSPLHF. The CDR3 coding sequence is TGTGCCAGCAGCCAGGGAAAGTCACCCCTCCACTTT.

This rearrangement joins TRBV10-2 to TRBJ2-7, with TRBD2 identical over 10 bases. Germline CDR1 and CDR2: WSHSY and SAAADI. The CDR3 runs 14 residues. Losses at the gene ends were 5 bases for V and 6 bases for J; bases not matched to a gene: 7. The CDR3 DNA sequence: TGCGCCAGCAGTTCTAGCGGGAGCGGTCGCGAGCAGTACTTC. Its translation: CASSSSGSGREQYF.

A few counts support this clone. The chain recombines TRBV18 with TRBJ2-1, with D possibly being TRBD2 (6 bases). Between the trimmed V and J ends, which lost 0 bases and 2 bases, there was a span of 14 bases. CDR1 is KGHSH, CDR2 LQKENI, per germline. The CDR3 has 17 residues. CDR3 sequence reads: CASSPPGRGGTYNEQFF. CDR3 coding DNA: TGTGCCAGCTCACCACCAGGAAGGGGAGGAACCTACAATGAGCAGTTCTTC.

For this clone: Other nucleotide sequences from this sample produce the same CDR3. The chain joins TRBV10-3 to TRBJ1-4; D is perhaps TRBD1 (6 bases). V lost 4 bases, J lost 6 bases, and 9 bases lay in between. This CDR3 is 13 amino acids long. Germline V gene sequence: CDR1 ENHRY, CDR2 SYGVKD. The CDR3, as DNA: TGTGCCATCAGTGGGGGGGCAGATGAAAAACTGTTTTTT. Translating gives CAISGGADEKLFF.

The chain links TRBV30 to TRBJ2-7; D call uncertain. CDR1 is GTSNPN and CDR2 is SVGIG in the germline V gene (reference sequence). V was trimmed by 7 bases and J by 7 bases, leaving 8 bases between them. This CDR3 is 9 amino acids long. CDR3 bases: TGTGCCTACTTAGGTGAGCAGTACTTC. This gives the protein CAYLGEQYF. The full variable domain, its missing parts supplied by reference TRBV30 and TRBJ2-7, is SQTIHQWPATLVQPVGSPLSLECTVEGTSNPNLYWYRQAAGRGLQLLFYSVGIGQISSEVPQNLSASRPQDRQFILSSKKLLLSDSGFYLCAYLGEQYFGPGTRLTVT.

As DNA, the CDR3 is TGTGCCAGCAGCACCTCGGGAGGAGCCTACAATGAGCAGTTCTTC. Amino acid sequence: CASSTSGGAYNEQFF. This sequence joins TRBV9 and TRBJ2-1; 7 nucleotides align to TRBD2. The ends lost 4 bases at V and 2 bases at J; junction bases unmatched: 6. The CDR3 loop spans 15 amino acids. The germline gives CDR1 SGDLS, CDR2 YYNGEE.

V and J are TRBV30 and TRBJ1-6, with 8 nucleotides matching TRBD1. The length of the CDR3 is 17 residues. Trimming at V came to 0 bases and at J to 2 bases, leaving 6 bases not matched to a gene. Germline V CDR1 and CDR2: GTSNPN, SVGIG (reference sequence). The CDR3 spells CAWSVWNRGAYNSPLHF. CDR3 in DNA: TGTGCCTGGAGTGTGTGGAACAGGGGGGCCTATAATTCACCCCTCCACTTT.

The sample holds many counts of this clone. The chain combines TRBV10-1 with TRBJ2-1; 9 bases are a match to TRBD1. Germline CDR1 and CDR2: WNHNN and SYGVQD (reference sequence). The CDR3 extends over 13 amino acids. V shed 5 bases, J shed 15 bases, and the junction held 11 bases outside the gene matches. The CDR3 DNA sequence: TGCGCCAGCAGTTCCGGGACAGGGAATAGTCGGTTCTTC. Amino acids: CASSSGTGNSRFF.

The chain couples TRBV2 to TRBJ1-1, with D maybe TRBD1 (5 bases). Between the trimmed V and J ends, which lost 5 bases and 0 bases, there was a span of 10 bases. Germline V gives CDR1 SNHLY, CDR2 FYNNEI. The CDR3 totals 14 residues. CDR3 bases: TGTGCCAGCAGTTGGGGCACCATGAACACTGAAGCTTTCTTT. This encodes CASSWGTMNTEAFF. Based on the CDR3 plus reference TRBV2 and TRBJ1-1, the full variable domain is EPEVTQTPSHQVTQMGQEVILRCVPISNHLYFYWYRQILGQKVEFLVSFYNNEISEKSEIFDDQFSVERPDGSNFTLKIRSTKLEDSAMYFCASSWGTMNTEAFFGQGTRLTVV.

This clone was recorded a few times. Other DNA sequences from this sample encode an identical CDR3 as well. The V call is TRBV10-3, the J call TRBJ2-3; 7 nucleotides align to TRBD2. With 3 bases clipped from V and 1 base from J, the junction kept 4 bases outside the gene matches. The germline V gene has CDR1 ENHRY and CDR2 SYGVKD. The CDR3 runs to 15 residues. CDR3 DNA: TGTGCCATCAGTGACGGCGGGGGAGGCACAGATACGCAGTATTTT. It is translated as CAISDGGGGTDTQYF.

V is TRBV5-1 and J is TRBJ2-5; 8 positions match TRBD1. CDR3 size: 16 residues. Germline V gives CDR1 SGHRS, CDR2 YFSETQ. J was trimmed by 2 bases and V by 0 bases; bases with no gene match: 6. CDR3 DNA sequence: TGCGCCAGCAGCTTGGAGGGCAGGGGGCAACAAGAGACCCAGTACTTC. Its translation: CASSLEGRGQQETQYF.